This T cell receptor beta chain was sequenced in a study of T cells in localized non-small cell lung cancer. TCRdb's copy holds only in-frame clones and misses some; the assay was immunoSEQ multiplex PCR. This table holds 60,000 to 85,000 clones, roughly nine tenths found once. This CDR3 has 15 amino acids. Germline CDR1 reads MNHNS; CDR2 reads SASEGT. Unmatched junction bases numbered 9, after V lost 6 bases and J lost 2 bases. Findings and limits, study-wide: The greatest T cell clonality was found in uninvolved adjacent lung (higher than in tumor).

As for this clone: Its antigen is unknown.

The sequencing used peripheral blood, collected before any cancer treatment. This chain joins TRBV6-1 and TRBJ1-2; 7 nucleotides match TRBD1. The receptor was isolated from a male donor older than 55 with stage III squamous cell lung carcinoma. CDR3: CASRAGTAENYGYTF. CDR3 nucleotide sequence: TGTGCCAGCAGGGCCGGGACAGCAGAGAACTATGGCTACACCTTC.